Each of the 14 T cell receptor beta chains below was sequenced from the same sample in a study of T cells expressing NK-cell markers. From its re-call of the 5' RACE reads, TCRdb lists each CDR3 protein once, without DNA. This sample contains approximately 380,000 distinct CDR3 sequences. Sequenced: blood T cells: a sorted CD56 or NKG2C T cell subset, CD4+ or CD8+ T cells, or bulk PBMC T cells (not recorded which). Every receptor here comes from a man aged 18 to 69 in good health.

J is TRBJ2-2 and V is TRBV6-1; TCRdb proposes TRBD1, but this gene call is untestable without DNA. The CDR3 extends over 17 amino acids. Per germline, CDR1 MNHNS and CDR2 SASEGT. The CDR3 loop is CASRRDRGRPNTGELFF.

The V gene is TRBV6-1, the J gene TRBJ1-5; TCRdb's assignment of TRBD1 cannot be checked, as there is no DNA. Looked up from germline, CDR1 is MNHNS and CDR2 is SASEGT. The CDR3 runs to 15 residues. CDR3 sequence reads: CASGVRGILNQPQHF.

The chain couples TRBV6-1 to TRBJ2-5; the TCRdb call, TRBD1, lacks DNA for checking. Germline V gene data show CDR1 as MNHNS and CDR2 as SASEGT. This CDR3 is 16 amino acids long. The CDR3 here is CASSKTRSGQGETQYF.

The V gene is TRBV5-1, the J gene TRBJ2-4; the D call of TRBD2 rests on TCRdb alone, since no DNA is present to check it. CDR1 is SGHRS, CDR2 YFSETQ, per germline. This CDR3 spans 19 amino acids. CDR3 residues: CASSLRTGPSAQAKNIQYF. Full variable domain (rest looked up from reference TRBV5-1 and TRBJ2-4): KAGVTQTPRYLIKTRGQQVTLSCSPISGHRSVSWYQQTPGQGLQFLFEYFSETQRNKGNFPGRFSGRQFSNSRSEMNVSTLELGDSALYLCASSLRTGPSAQAKNIQYFGAGTRLSVL.

This chain uses TRBV29-1 with TRBJ2-3. Germline assignment: CDR1 SQVTM and CDR2 ANQGSEA. The CDR3 is 11 amino acids. The CDR3 loop reads CSGTRTDTQYF.

The J gene is TRBJ1-5, the V gene TRBV18; TCRdb reports TRBD1, a call that lacks DNA to check it against. The CDR3 contains 14 residues. CDR1 and CDR2 (germline): KGHSH, LQKENI. CDR3 sequence reads: CASSPRSGEKPQHF. Supplemented by reference TRBV18 and TRBJ1-5, the full variable domain reads NAGVMQNPRHLVRRRGQEARLRCSPMKGHSHVYWYRQLPEEGLKFMVYLQKENIIDESGMPKERFSAEFPKEGPSILRIQQVVRGDSAAYFCASSPRSGEKPQHFGDGTRLSIL.

The V call is TRBV12-3 or TRBV12-4, the J call TRBJ2-1; the D gene TCRdb calls, TRBD1, cannot be checked with no DNA. This CDR3 spans 13 amino acids. The CDR3 reads CASRREGFGEQFF.

The CDR3 sequence is CASSFWLARFREQFF. The chain couples TRBV7-9 to TRBJ2-1; there is no DNA to check the TCRdb D call of TRBD2. The CDR3 has 15 amino acids. Germline CDR1 SEHNR, CDR2 FQNEAQ (reference sequence).

CDR3: CASSLPLGSEQFF. The V call is TRBV7-2, the J call TRBJ2-1; TCRdb's D call, TRBD1, is unchecked because there is no DNA. This CDR3 has 13 residues. The germline CDR1 and CDR2 sequences are SGHTA and FQGNSA. Full variable domain (remainder filled in from reference TRBV7-2 and TRBJ2-1): GAGVSQSPSNKVTEKGKDVELRCDPISGHTALYWYRQSLGQGLEFLIYFQGNSAPDKSGLPSDRFSAERTGGSVSTLTIQRTQQEDSAVYLCASSLPLGSEQFFGPGTRLTVL.

V gene TRBV20-1 combines with J gene TRBJ1-5. Per germline, CDR1 DFQATT and CDR2 SNEGSKA (reference sequence). The CDR3 consists of 12 residues. CDR3 region: CSVREGERPQHF.

The chain combines TRBV19 with TRBJ2-3; the TCRdb D gene call, TRBD1, has no DNA to confirm it. The CDR3 is 14 amino acids. Per germline, CDR1 LNHDA and CDR2 SQIVND (reference sequence). CDR3 sequence: CASLGGAPTDTQYF.

The chain links TRBV27 to TRBJ2-1. CDR1 MNHEY and CDR2 SMNVEV come from the germline V gene (reference sequence). The CDR3 totals 17 residues. CDR3 protein: CASSFRATGWNSNEQFF.

The J gene is TRBJ2-7, the V gene TRBV20-1. Germline-derived CDR1 and CDR2 are DFQATT and SNEGSKA (reference sequence). The CDR3 is made up of 11 amino acids. The CDR3 spells CSARGAWVQYF.

The chain links TRBV9 to TRBJ2-7; absent DNA, TCRdb's TRBD2 call cannot be checked. Germline lookup yields CDR1 SGDLS and CDR2 YYNGEE. This CDR3 spans 15 amino acids. CDR3 protein: CASSVVAGLNYEQYF.